Below, 32 T cell receptor beta chains from the same sample are listed, as sequenced in a study of blood T cell repertoires in COVID-19. Assay used: immunoSEQ multiplex PCR; TCRdb lists only in-frame clones, some missing. The data contain approximately 57,000 clones, about four fifths of them singletons. The sample consisted of peripheral blood. These receptor sequences come from a woman of 80 years or more with acute or convalescent COVID-19.

V and J are TRBV9 and TRBJ2-1, with D perhaps TRBD2 (6 bases). CDR3 length: 15 amino acids. Looked up from germline, CDR1 is SGDLS and CDR2 is YYNGEE. The germline V and J ends were trimmed by 2 bases and 6 bases, with 15 bases remaining between them. This chain's CDR3 is CASSVVGSVRNEQFF. DNA of the CDR3: TGTGCCAGCAGCGTGGTCGGGAGCGTCCGCAATGAGCAGTTCTTC.

This sequence joins TRBV9 and TRBJ1-1, with 7 bases fitting TRBD1. Germline values: CDR1 SGDLS, CDR2 YYNGEE. The J segment lost 5 bases and the V segment lost 0 bases, leaving 4 bases of the junction unmatched. There are 14 residues in the CDR3. The CDR3 DNA sequence: TGTGCCAGCAGCGTAGAGCAGGGGGGTACTGAAGCTTTCTTT. The encoded protein is CASSVEQGGTEAFF.

The chain recombines TRBV3-1 (or the pseudogene TRBV3-2) with TRBJ2-7; D might be TRBD2 (6 bases). V was shortened by 5 bases and J by 6 bases, with 20 bases between the two germline ends. The germline V gene encodes CDR1 LGHDT and CDR2 YNNKEL (reference sequence). The CDR3 is 15 amino acids. The CDR3 DNA reads as TGTGCCAGCAGCAGGAAAGGTGGAGGACTACGCGAGCAGTACTTC. Translated, it gives CASSRKGGGLREQYF.

This rearrangement joins TRBV3-1 (or the pseudogene TRBV3-2) to TRBJ2-3; 7 bases are a match to TRBD1. Trimming at V came to 2 bases and at J to 4 bases, leaving 6 bases not matched to a gene. The CDR3 sequence is 15 residues long. The V gene's germline CDR1 is LGHDT and CDR2 YNNKEL (reference sequence). CDR3 loop: CASSQQPQGADTQYF. DNA of the CDR3: TGTGCCAGCAGCCAACAGCCCCAGGGGGCAGATACGCAGTATTTT.

The J gene is TRBJ1-2, the V gene TRBV6-5; D is perhaps TRBD1 (5 bases). Germline CDR1 reads MNHEY; CDR2 reads SVGAGI. The CDR3 loop spans 13 amino acids. Trimming stripped 7 bases from V and 3 bases from J, with 12 bases between. CDR3 coding DNA: TGTGCCAGCACTCTGGACACGTACTATGGCTACACCTTC. Translation gives CASTLDTYYGYTF.

The genes are TRBV2 and TRBJ2-2, with 7 bases matching TRBD1. Looked up from germline, CDR1 is SNHLY and CDR2 is FYNNEI. The CDR3 has 14 amino acids. The V gene end was trimmed by 4 bases and the J gene end by 5 bases; junction bases not matched to a gene: 4. In DNA, the CDR3 is TGTGCCAGCAGTGGACAGGGCGGGACCGGGGAGCTGTTTTTT. It yields the protein CASSGQGGTGELFF. Full variable domain (outside the CDR3, taken from reference TRBV2 and TRBJ2-2): EPEVTQTPSHQVTQMGQEVILRCVPISNHLYFYWYRQILGQKVEFLVSFYNNEISEKSEIFDDQFSVERPDGSNFTLKIRSTKLEDSAMYFCASSGQGGTGELFFGEGSRLTVL.

This clone was counted a single time. This rearrangement joins TRBV3-1 (or the pseudogene TRBV3-2) to TRBJ1-6; D unclear. V lost 5 bases to trimming and J lost 0 bases, with 8 bases between them. Germline CDR1 LGHDT, CDR2 YNNKEL (reference sequence). The CDR3 totals 15 residues. The CDR3, as DNA: TGTGCCAGCAGCGGGCGTGGCTCCTATAATTCACCCCTCCACTTT. Its translation: CASSGRGSYNSPLHF.

The sample holds a few counts of this clone. The J gene is TRBJ2-7, the V gene TRBV28; D is possibly TRBD2 (6 bases). CDR3 length equals 13 residues. The V gene's germline CDR1 is MDHEN and CDR2 SYDVKM. The germline V and J ends were trimmed by 5 bases and 7 bases, with 15 bases remaining between them. CDR3 sequence: CASSRGTSGEQYF. DNA of the CDR3: TGTGCCAGCAGTCGGGGGACTTCGGGTGAGCAGTACTTC.

This rearrangement joins TRBV16 to TRBJ1-2, with TRBD1 as a possible D gene (5 bases). V was trimmed by 0 bases and J by 3 bases, leaving 5 bases between them. The V gene's germline CDR1 is KGHSY and CDR2 FQNENV. CDR3 length: 13 residues. This CDR3 is CASSQSGDYGYTF. CDR3 DNA: TGTGCCAGCAGCCAATCAGGGGACTATGGCTACACCTTC.

The chain carries TRBV7-2 and TRBJ2-4, with a possible D match to TRBD1 (8 bases). This CDR3 is 17 amino acids long. The germline V and J ends were trimmed by 5 bases and 0 bases, with 17 bases remaining between them. Looked up from germline, CDR1 is SGHTA and CDR2 is FQGNSA. In nucleotides, the CDR3 is TGTGCCAGCAGCCCCACAGGGGGGGGACTAGCCAAAAACATTCAGTACTTC. This sequence encodes CASSPTGGGLAKNIQYF. Full variable domain (rest looked up from reference TRBV7-2 and TRBJ2-4): GAGVSQSPSNKVTEKGKDVELRCDPISGHTALYWYRQSLGQGLEFLIYFQGNSAPDKSGLPSDRFSAERTGGSVSTLTIQRTQQEDSAVYLCASSPTGGGLAKNIQYFGAGTRLSVL.

This clone was recorded only once. This sequence joins TRBV3-1 (or the pseudogene TRBV3-2) and TRBJ1-1; D is perhaps TRBD1 (6 bases). The CDR3 is made up of 12 amino acids. The germline CDR1 and CDR2 sequences are LGHDT and YNNKEL (reference sequence). The V gene lost 5 bases and the J gene lost 8 bases, with 12 bases spanning the gap. CDR3 coding DNA: TGTGCCAGCAGCGCCCCCGGGACAGAAGCTTTCTTT. As protein: CASSAPGTEAFF.

A word on this clone: Germline and junction disagree at one end, which may indicate a read error. The CDR3 is CAGSLGAIGYTF. The CDR3 DNA follows: TGTGCCGGCAGTTTAGGGGCCATTGGCTACACCTTC. The chain joins TRBV12-3 or TRBV12-4 to TRBJ1-2, with D maybe TRBD1 (5 bases). The CDR3 consists of 12 residues.

The chain recombines TRBV9 with TRBJ2-3, with D unresolved. CDR3 size: 14 residues. With 4 bases removed from V and 4 bases from J, the gap between germline ends came to 13 bases. Germline lookup yields CDR1 SGDLS and CDR2 YYNGEE. The CDR3 here is CASSPNLRSDTQYF. The CDR3, as DNA: TGTGCCAGCAGCCCGAACCTGAGATCAGATACGCAGTATTTT.

This rearrangement joins TRBV11-3 to TRBJ2-3; 7 nucleotides line up with TRBD1. With 4 bases clipped from V and 2 bases from J, the junction kept 9 bases outside the gene matches. This CDR3 region has 16 residues. Germline V gene sequence: CDR1 SGHNT, CDR2 YENEEA. The DNA of the CDR3 is TGTGCCAGCAGCTCCGGTGGGGACAGCCACACAGATACGCAGTATTTT. Its protein product is CASSSGGDSHTDTQYF.

The V call is TRBV11-2, the J call TRBJ1-2; TRBD1 matches at 9 bases. Germline trimming cut 5 bases from V and 12 bases from J; bases unmatched to any gene: 10. Germline V gene lookup returns CDR1 SGHAT and CDR2 FQNNGV. This CDR3 contains 13 residues. CDR3 sequence (DNA): TGTGCCAGCAGCGCGACAGGGGGTTGGGGTCACACCTTC. It codes for CASSATGGWGHTF.

J is TRBJ2-5 and V is TRBV5-6; 11 bases map to TRBD1. The CDR3 loop spans 17 amino acids. J was trimmed by 4 bases and V by 3 bases; bases with no gene match: 11. Per germline, CDR1 SGHDT and CDR2 YYEEEE. This CDR3 reads CASSSAGTGGTGETQYF. CDR3 sequence (DNA): TGTGCCAGCAGCTCGGCCGGGACAGGGGGTACGGGAGAGACCCAGTACTTC. The full variable domain, rest sourced from reference TRBV5-6 and TRBJ2-5, is DAGVTQSPTHLIKTRGQQVTLRCSPKSGHDTVSWYQQALGQGPQFIFQYYEEEERQRGNFPDRFSGHQFPNYSSELNVNALLLGDSALYLCASSSAGTGGTGETQYFGPGTRLLVL.

The chain employs TRBV3-1 (or the pseudogene TRBV3-2) and TRBJ2-3; 14 bases align to TRBD2. The germline V gene encodes CDR1 LGHDT and CDR2 YNNKEL (reference sequence). The CDR3 has 17 amino acids. The J segment lost 6 bases and the V segment lost 5 bases, leaving 10 bases of the junction unmatched. Here the CDR3 DNA reads TGTGCCAGCAGCGAAAGACTAGCGGGAGGGCCAGGTGATACGCAGTATTTT. Amino acids: CASSERLAGGPGDTQYF.

The genes are TRBV5-1 and TRBJ2-3; D is possibly TRBD2 (6 bases). The V end was cut by 2 bases, the J end by 4 bases, with 11 bases between. Germline values: CDR1 SGHRS, CDR2 YFSETQ. The CDR3 has 14 amino acids. In nucleotides, the CDR3 is TGCGCCAGCAGCTTAGGCGGGGTTGCAGATACGCAGTATTTT. Its protein product is CASSLGGVADTQYF. Combining the CDR3 with reference TRBV5-1 and TRBJ2-3 gives the whole variable domain KAGVTQTPRYLIKTRGQQVTLSCSPISGHRSVSWYQQTPGQGLQFLFEYFSETQRNKGNFPGRFSGRQFSNSRSEMNVSTLELGDSALYLCASSLGGVADTQYFGPGTRLTVL.

Only a few counts were recorded for this clone. The chain carries TRBV9 and TRBJ2-2; tentative D call: TRBD2 (5 bases). CDR3 size: 18 residues. V dropped 4 bases and J dropped 0 bases, with 19 bases sitting between them. CDR1 SGDLS and CDR2 YYNGEE come from the germline V gene. As DNA, the CDR3 is TGTGCCAGCAGCTCGGTATACGGGGTGGGCGCGAACACCGGGGAGCTGTTTTTT. This sequence encodes CASSSVYGVGANTGELFF.

The V call is TRBV6-4, the J call TRBJ2-2, with D perhaps matching TRBD2 (6 bases). Germline CDR1 is MRHNA and CDR2 is SNTAGT. V dropped 0 bases and J dropped 7 bases, with 6 bases sitting between them. The CDR3 has 13 amino acids. The CDR3 here is CASSDSGGGELFF. Here the CDR3 DNA reads TGTGCCAGCAGTGACTCGGGAGGCGGGGAGCTGTTTTTT.

V gene TRBV30 combines with J gene TRBJ1-6; TRBD1 agrees at 9 bases. CDR1 and CDR2 from the germline V gene are GTSNPN and SVGIG (reference sequence). V trimming: 5 bases; J trimming: 9 bases; junction bases outside the gene matches: 5. CDR3 length: 13 residues. This chain's CDR3 is CAWGGTGSSPLHF. The CDR3 nucleotides are TGTGCCTGGGGTGGGACAGGGTCTTCACCCCTCCACTTT.

This chain joins TRBV4-1 and TRBJ1-2; D ambiguous. The CDR3 runs to 14 residues. V lost 1 base to trimming and J lost 4 bases, with 10 bases between them. The germline CDR1 and CDR2 sequences are MGHRA and YSYEKL. The CDR3 region is CASSQGSTGYGYTF. In DNA form, the CDR3 reads TGCGCCAGCAGCCAAGGGTCAACGGGCTATGGCTACACCTTC.

The V and J genes are TRBV6-5 and TRBJ1-2, with unresolved D. Trimming cost V 7 bases and J 2 bases, with 14 bases left between them. Germline V gives CDR1 MNHEY, CDR2 SVGAGI. The CDR3 totals 14 residues. CDR3 sequence: CASKREGWNYGYTF. CDR3 in DNA: TGTGCCAGCAAGAGGGAGGGATGGAACTATGGCTACACCTTC.

The chain recombines TRBV11-3 with TRBJ2-2, with D possibly matching TRBD2 (5 bases). This CDR3 spans 15 amino acids. In germline, CDR1 is SGHNT, CDR2 YENEEA. The V gene lost 5 bases and the J gene lost 5 bases, with 15 bases spanning the gap. CDR3 sequence (DNA): TGTGCCAGCAGCCCAAGTGGGAGCTGGACCGGGGAGCTGTTTTTT. This codes for CASSPSGSWTGELFF.

This rearrangement joins TRBV28 to TRBJ2-7; D perhaps matches TRBD1 (6 bases). This CDR3 comprises 14 residues. Per germline, CDR1 MDHEN and CDR2 SYDVKM. V dropped 5 bases and J dropped 4 bases, with 15 bases sitting between them. The CDR3: CASSRHRAPYEQYF. The DNA for the CDR3 is TGTGCCAGCAGTCGCCACAGGGCACCGTACGAGCAGTACTTC.

The rearrangement joins TRBV27 to TRBJ1-2; D possibly corresponds to TRBD1 (5 bases). The V gene's germline CDR1 is MNHEY and CDR2 SMNVEV (reference sequence). Trimming left V 0 bases short and J 7 bases short, with 12 bases between. CDR3 size: 14 residues. CDR3 nucleotide sequence: TGTGCCAGCAGTTTATCTCGGACATATAGTGGCTACACCTTC. Its protein product is CASSLSRTYSGYTF.

This sequence joins TRBV18 and TRBJ1-2, with 10 bases identical to TRBD1. V lost 4 bases, J lost 0 bases, and 2 bases stayed unmatched. The length of the CDR3 is 15 residues. The germline V gene encodes CDR1 KGHSH and CDR2 LQKENI. CDR3 residues: CASSRTGGPNYGYTF. The CDR3 nucleotides read TGTGCCAGCTCACGGACAGGGGGTCCTAACTATGGCTACACCTTC.

The rearrangement uses TRBV10-2 and TRBJ2-1; no clear D. Looked up from germline, CDR1 is WSHSY and CDR2 is SAAADI. The CDR3 totals 13 residues. The V end lost 8 bases, the J end lost 9 bases, and 17 bases lay between the germline ends. DNA of the CDR3: TGCGCCAGCTCCCATGCGGCTGGTGGTGAGCAGTTCTTC. Its translation: CASSHAAGGEQFF.

The table lists this clone with a count of one. The V gene is TRBV29-1, the J gene TRBJ2-5, with 7 bases lining up with TRBD2. The ends lost 3 bases at V and 5 bases at J; junction bases unmatched: 3. This CDR3 is built from 12 residues. Germline V gene data show CDR1 as SQVTM and CDR2 as ANQGSEA. CDR3 amino acids: CSVEGGLETQYF. In nucleotides, the CDR3 is TGCAGCGTTGAGGGAGGGTTGGAGACCCAGTACTTC.

The chain combines TRBV2 with TRBJ2-5, with 8 bases that match TRBD1. The V gene end was trimmed by 8 bases and the J gene end by 4 bases; junction bases not matched to a gene: 3. The CDR3 covers 12 residues. In germline, CDR1 is SNHLY, CDR2 FYNNEI. The CDR3 protein is CASETGVETQYF. DNA of the CDR3: TGTGCCAGCGAGACAGGGGTAGAGACCCAGTACTTC.

The V gene is TRBV5-4, the J gene TRBJ2-7, with 12 bases matching TRBD1. Losses at the gene ends were 1 base for V and 4 bases for J; bases not matched to a gene: 6. CDR1 and CDR2 from the germline V gene are SGHNT and YYREEE (reference sequence). There are 16 residues in the CDR3. In DNA, the CDR3 is TGTGCCAGCAGCTTGCCCGGGGACAGGGGGCGATACGAGCAGTACTTC. It is translated as CASSLPGDRGRYEQYF.

The chain joins TRBV7-3 to TRBJ1-2; D remains unclear. CDR1 SGHTA and CDR2 FQGTGA come from the germline V gene. This CDR3 has 18 residues. Trimming pared 1 base from V and 4 bases from J, leaving 22 bases between. CDR3 DNA: TGTGCCAGCAGCTTAAAGGTTCGAGGCGGCCTCCCTGGCTATGGCTACACCTTC. The encoded protein is CASSLKVRGGLPGYGYTF.